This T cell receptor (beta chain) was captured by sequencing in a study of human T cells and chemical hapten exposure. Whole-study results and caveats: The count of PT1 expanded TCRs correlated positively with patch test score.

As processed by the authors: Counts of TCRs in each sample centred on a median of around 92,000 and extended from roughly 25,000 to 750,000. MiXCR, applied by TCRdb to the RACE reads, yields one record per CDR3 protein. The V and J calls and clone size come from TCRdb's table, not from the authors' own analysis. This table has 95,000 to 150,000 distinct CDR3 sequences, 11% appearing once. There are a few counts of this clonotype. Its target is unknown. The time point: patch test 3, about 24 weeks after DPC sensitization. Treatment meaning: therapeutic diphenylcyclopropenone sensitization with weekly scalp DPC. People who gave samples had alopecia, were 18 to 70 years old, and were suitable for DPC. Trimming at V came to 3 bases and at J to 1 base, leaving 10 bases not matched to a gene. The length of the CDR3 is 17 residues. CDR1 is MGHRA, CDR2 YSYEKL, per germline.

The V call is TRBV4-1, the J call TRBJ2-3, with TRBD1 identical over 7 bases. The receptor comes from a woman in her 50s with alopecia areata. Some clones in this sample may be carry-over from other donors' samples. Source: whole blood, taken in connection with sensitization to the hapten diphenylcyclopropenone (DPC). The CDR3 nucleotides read TGCGCCAGCAGCCAGAGAAACTCAGGGGGTGGCACAGATACGCAGTATTTT. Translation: CASSQRNSGGGTDTQYF.